Presented here are 7 T cell receptor beta chains from one specimen sequenced in a study of identifying expanded T cells in peripheral blood (dated 2019 in TCRdb). Library creation used the immunoSEQ multiplex PCR assay. The source is immuneACCESS, and TCRdb retained only in-frame sequences with V and J called. Part of the clones is not carried over; for the studies checked, unresolved V genes explain less than half of this, and the remainder is unexplained. The sample has about 100,000 clones on record, about 87% of them singletons. The ten largest clones add up to 13% to 15% of the sample. The sample comprised blood. These receptors were taken from a person between 18 and 75 years old in good health.

This clone was counted between two and nine times. V is TRBV29-1 and J is TRBJ1-2; D gene unclear. Germline CDR1 SQVTM, CDR2 ANQGSEA. There are 14 residues in the CDR3. V was trimmed by 4 bases and J by 7 bases, leaving 19 bases between them. DNA of the CDR3: TGCAGCGTTGTAAGTCCCAGTACGTGGAGTGGCTACACCTTC. It translates to CSVVSPSTWSGYTF.

The chain carries TRBV28 and TRBJ2-7, with TRBD2 matching over 8 bases. The CDR3 has 14 residues. CDR1 is MDHEN and CDR2 is SYDVKM in the germline V gene. With 3 bases clipped from V and 3 bases from J, the junction kept 4 bases outside the gene matches. The CDR3 DNA reads TGTGCCAGCAGTTTCAGTAGCGGGAACTACGAGCAGTACTTC. It codes for CASSFSSGNYEQYF. The complete variable domain, with remaining parts taken from reference TRBV28 and TRBJ2-7, reads DVKVTQSSRYLVKRTGEKVFLECVQDMDHENMFWYRQDPGLGLRLIYFSYDVKMKEKGDIPEGYSVSREKKERFSLILESASTNQTSMYLCASSFSSGNYEQYFGPGTRLTVT.

The V call is TRBV11-2, the J call TRBJ1-1; unclear D gene. CDR3 length: 12 amino acids. From germline, CDR1 is SGHAT and CDR2 FQNNGV. V lost 2 bases and J 6 bases, leaving 7 bases between the germline ends. As DNA, the CDR3 is TGTGCCAGCAGCTTATTTACCGCTGAAGCTTTCTTT. Protein: CASSLFTAEAFF.

The chain carries TRBV27 and TRBJ2-3; no definite D call. V was clipped by 1 base and J by 5 bases, with 7 bases between them. Looked up from germline, CDR1 is MNHEY and CDR2 is SMNVEV (reference sequence). The CDR3 runs 13 residues. The CDR3, as DNA: TGTGCCAGCAGTTTATTCCCAAGAGATACGCAGTATTTT. Protein product: CASSLFPRDTQYF.

The rearrangement joins TRBV5-1 to TRBJ2-1; no definite D call. V was pared by 1 base and J by 5 bases, with 13 bases between. Germline V lookup: CDR1 SGHRS, CDR2 YFSETQ. The CDR3 covers 15 residues. The CDR3 DNA reads as TGCGCCAGCAGCTTGTGGTTGACCGAGAACAATGAGCAGTTCTTC. Translation: CASSLWLTENNEQFF.

V usage is TRBV28 and J usage is TRBJ2-7; a possible D gene is TRBD1 (7 bases). The germline V and J ends were trimmed by 6 bases and 3 bases, with 12 bases remaining between them. The germline V gene encodes CDR1 MDHEN and CDR2 SYDVKM. This CDR3 has 13 amino acids. The CDR3, as DNA: TGTGCCAGCAGCCGACAGGGAGGCTACGAGCAGTACTTC. It translates to CASSRQGGYEQYF.

The rearrangement joins TRBV7-2 to TRBJ1-2, with D perhaps matching TRBD1 (5 bases). V lost 2 bases and J lost 6, with 13 bases in between. The CDR3 loop spans 14 amino acids. Germline assignment: CDR1 SGHTA and CDR2 FQGNSA. Here the CDR3 DNA reads TGTGCCAGCAGCTTAAAGGCAGGGCAACATGGCTACACCTTC. Protein product: CASSLKAGQHGYTF.